The rows below give T cell receptor beta chains drawn from one sample of a study of shared clonotypes between healthy human individuals. Measured with immunoSEQ multiplex PCR; TCRdb has only the in-frame clones, and not every one. Of millions of clones in the sample, about 92% were seen once. Sequencing was carried out using naive CD4+ T cells sorted from blood. These receptors were taken from a man between 18 and 29 years old in good health. Both conserved end residues are part of each CDR3. D genes are given only for firm matches. Expanded clones get a size class; other rows say once, few or many, or leave the size out.

J	V	size	D	CDR3	DNA
TRBJ2-5	TRBV5-1	-	TRBD2	CASRLAGGPGETQYF	TGCGCCAGCAGACTAGCGGGAGGGCCGGGCGAGACCCAGTACTTC
TRBJ2-3	TRBV18	-	-	CASSPISGDFFTDTQYF	TGTGCCAGCTCACCCATTTCGGGAGACTTTTTCACAGATACGCAGTATTTT
TRBJ2-1	TRBV12-5	-	TRBD2	CASGLSGAYPEQFF	TGTGCTAGTGGTTTGAGCGGGGCCTACCCTGAGCAGTTCTTC
TRBJ2-7	TRBV11-2	-	-	CASSLVYGGADDEQYF	TGTGCCAGCAGCTTAGTTTACGGGGGCGCGGACGACGAGCAGTACTTC
TRBJ2-7	TRBV29-1	-	-	CSVNQNSYEQYF	TGCAGCGTGAATCAAAACTCCTACGAGCAGTACTTC
TRBJ1-2	TRBV5-1	few	-	CASSSGDYGYTF	TGCGCCAGCAGCTCAGGGGATTATGGCTACACCTTC
TRBJ2-5	TRBV7-2	once	-	CASSLALAYQETQYF	TGTGCCAGCAGCTTAGCGCTAGCGTACCAAGAGACCCAGTACTTC
TRBJ2-3	TRBV19	once	TRBD1	CASSIPGGTDTQYF	TGTGCCAGTAGTATCCCAGGGGGAACGGATACGCAGTATTTT
TRBJ2-3	TRBV5-4	-	-	CASSYGGTDTQYF	TGTGCCAGCAGCTACGGGGGCACAGATACGCAGTATTTT
TRBJ1-1	TRBV7-6	once	-	CASSSTGWGTEAFF	TGTGCCAGCAGCTCAACAGGCTGGGGCACTGAAGCTTTCTTT
TRBJ2-7	TRBV11-2	few	-	CASAGTGTYEQYF	TGTGCCAGCGCTGGCACTGGAACCTACGAGCAGTACTTC
TRBJ2-3	TRBV25-1	-	TRBD2	CASSESRLAGGQDTQYF	TGTGCCAGCAGTGAATCCCGGTTAGCGGGGGGGCAAGATACGCAGTATTTT
TRBJ2-7	TRBV18	once	TRBD2	CASSPLSSGSYEQYF	TGTGCCAGCTCACCACTGTCTAGCGGGAGCTACGAGCAGTACTTC
TRBJ2-7	TRBV21-1	-	-	CASSPRTSGNSYEQYF	TGTGCCAGCAGCCCTCGGACTAGCGGGAACTCCTACGAGCAGTACTTC
TRBJ2-2	TRBV5-1	-	-	CASSLGATANTGELFF	TGCGCCAGCAGCCTTGGTGCGACAGCCAACACCGGGGAGCTGTTTTTT
TRBJ2-1	TRBV7-9	once	TRBD2	CASSFRTSGGYNEQFF	TGTGCCAGCAGCTTCCGGACTAGCGGGGGGTACAATGAGCAGTTCTTC
TRBJ1-1	TRBV18	-	TRBD1	CASSPGEGARTEAFF	TGTGCCAGCTCACCAGGGGAGGGGGCGCGGACTGAAGCTTTCTTT
TRBJ1-1	TRBV6-5	-	-	CASRPGQNTEAFF	TGTGCCAGCAGGCCGGGACAGAACACTGAAGCTTTCTTT
TRBJ1-2	TRBV6-5	-	-	CASNPRGFYGYTF	TGTGCCAGCAATCCGAGGGGTTTCTATGGCTACACCTTC
TRBJ2-2	TRBV5-1	-	TRBD2	CASSPREGGRLGELFF	TGCGCCAGCAGCCCCCGGGAGGGCGGGAGGCTCGGGGAGCTGTTTTTT
TRBJ1-5	TRBV30	-	-	CAWSRDSSFNQPQHF	TGTGCCTGGAGTAGGGACTCAAGCTTCAATCAGCCCCAGCATTTT
TRBJ1-1	TRBV15	-	TRBD1	CATEGQGRTEAFF	TGTGCCACCGAGGGACAGGGGAGGACTGAAGCTTTCTTT
TRBJ1-1	TRBV10-3	-	-	CATSQATGMNTEAFF	TGTGCTACATCACAGGCGACAGGAATGAACACTGAAGCTTTCTTT
TRBJ2-7	TRBV7-2	once	TRBD2	CASSLVGTSESYEQYF	TGTGCCAGCAGCTTAGTCGGGACTAGCGAATCCTACGAGCAGTACTTC
TRBJ2-7	TRBV5-1	-	TRBD2	CASSPREAAYEQYF	TGCGCCAGCAGCCCGCGGGAGGCCGCCTACGAGCAGTACTTC
TRBJ2-7	TRBV5-1	-	-	CASSLPGYEQYF	TGCGCCAGCAGCCTACCGGGTTACGAGCAGTACTTC
TRBJ1-2	TRBV5-4	once	-	CASSRGSNYGYTF	TGTGCCAGCAGCCGAGGATCTAACTATGGCTACACCTTC
TRBJ2-3	TRBV10-3	-	TRBD2	CAIRGRGAGGTDTQYF	TGTGCCATCAGAGGGCGTGGGGCGGGAGGCACAGATACGCAGTATTTT
TRBJ2-7	TRBV11-3	-	-	CASSLDGATEQYF	TGTGCCAGCAGCTTAGATGGGGCAACCGAGCAGTACTTC
TRBJ2-1	TRBV29-1	-	-	CSVERDLYNEQFF	TGCAGCGTTGAAAGGGACCTTTACAATGAGCAGTTCTTC
TRBJ1-1	TRBV5-1	-	-	CASRSDGLNTEAFF	TGCGCCAGCAGATCGGACGGCCTGAACACTGAAGCTTTCTTT
TRBJ1-1	TRBV7-9	few	-	CASSLLTGMNTEAFF	TGTGCCAGCAGCTTATTGACAGGAATGAACACTGAAGCTTTCTTT
TRBJ2-2	TRBV7-2	-	-	CASSFGGLGTGELFF	TGTGCCAGCAGCTTTGGGGGGCTGGGAACCGGGGAGCTGTTTTTT
TRBJ1-2	TRBV6-1	-	-	CASMEWGGQSYGYTF	TGTGCCAGCATGGAGTGGGGAGGTCAGTCCTATGGCTACACCTTC
TRBJ1-2	TRBV7-2	-	-	CASSSYGSYGYTF	TGTGCCAGCAGCTCCTACGGGTCCTATGGCTACACCTTC
TRBJ1-4	TRBV6-1	-	-	CASRALTEGNEKLFF	TGTGCCAGCAGAGCCCTGACAGAGGGGAATGAAAAACTGTTTTTT
TRBJ1-5	TRBV7-2	-	TRBD1	CASSLTGVSNQPQHF	TGTGCCAGCAGCCTTACAGGGGTGAGCAATCAGCCCCAGCATTTT
TRBJ2-1	TRBV5-8	-	TRBD2	CASSHHLLAGIRNEQFF	TGTGCCAGCAGCCATCACTTACTAGCGGGAATTAGGAATGAGCAGTTCTTC
TRBJ1-5	TRBV6-1	once	-	CASIQGYSNQPQHF	TGTGCCAGCATCCAGGGGTATAGCAATCAGCCCCAGCATTTT
TRBJ1-5	TRBV30	-	-	CAWKDSSNQPQHF	TGTGCCTGGAAGGATAGTAGCAATCAGCCCCAGCATTTT
TRBJ1-3	TRBV5-1	-	-	CASSLAGVGNTIYF	TGCGCCAGCAGCTTGGCAGGGGTCGGAAACACCATATATTTT
TRBJ2-5	TRBV19	-	TRBD1	CASAEQGSQETQYF	TGTGCCAGCGCTGAACAGGGGTCCCAAGAGACCCAGTACTTC
TRBJ1-1	TRBV12-5	-	-	CASGLFTANTEAFF	TGTGCTAGTGGTTTGTTCACAGCGAACACTGAAGCTTTCTTT
TRBJ2-1	TRBV2	-	-	CASIGTHSGWYYNEQFF	TGTGCCAGCATCGGGACTCACTCTGGATGGTACTACAATGAGCAGTTCTTC
TRBJ2-1	TRBV5-4	-	-	CASSLAGGAPREQFF	TGTGCCAGCAGCTTGGCTGGCGGGGCCCCCAGGGAGCAGTTCTTC
TRBJ2-7	TRBV7-2	-	-	CASSLEASQQYF	TGTGCCAGCAGCTTGGAGGCCAGCCAGCAGTACTTC
TRBJ1-1	TRBV11-2	-	-	CASSLGMGEAFF	TGTGCCAGCAGCTTAGGTATGGGTGAAGCTTTCTTT
TRBJ2-7	TRBV2	-	-	CASSEHSYEQYF	TGTGCCAGCAGTGAACATTCCTACGAGCAGTACTTC
TRBJ2-7	TRBV6-1	-	-	CASRDDRYEQYF	TGTGCCAGCAGGGACGACAGGTACGAGCAGTACTTC
TRBJ1-5	TRBV6-5	once	TRBD1	CASSPRGDSNQPQHF	TGTGCCAGCAGCCCCAGGGGGGATAGCAATCAGCCCCAGCATTTT
TRBJ2-3	TRBV30	-	-	CAWSLRTDTQYF	TGTGCCTGGAGTCTTAGGACAGATACGCAGTATTTT
TRBJ2-7	TRBV7-2	-	TRBD2	CASSLSGRLAGTYEQYF	TGTGCCAGCAGCTTATCCGGCAGACTAGCGGGAACCTACGAGCAGTACTTC
TRBJ1-4	TRBV15	-	-	CATSIGTSGEKLFF	TGTGCCACCAGCATAGGAACCTCAGGGGAAAAACTGTTTTTT
TRBJ1-1	TRBV6-1	-	-	CASSTSGTEAFF	TGTGCCAGTTCTACATCGGGCACTGAAGCTTTCTTT